One sample yielded the 19 T cell receptor beta chains listed below, sequenced in a study of T cell responses to AZD1222 COVID-19 vaccine (dated by TCRdb to 2020 to 2023). The method behind the library was the immunoSEQ multiplex PCR assay. TCRdb took over this immuneACCESS table, retaining in-frame rearrangements with V and J assigned. Such tables are incomplete; in checked studies, under half of the missing clones stem from an unresolved V gene, and the remainder is unexplained. The sample table holds some 150,000 clones, of which more than 75% were seen once. The ten biggest clones cover about 4.5% of the sample. The time point label for this specimen denotes: about 28 days (+/-7) after the second vaccine dose. The material was peripheral blood, obtained 28 days after the second AZD1222 dose. The receptors were gathered from an adult who received the AZD1222 COVID-19 vaccine.

CDR3 protein: CASSRLTGGNTIYF. CDR3 nucleotide sequence: TGTGCCAGCAGCCGACTTACAGGGGGAAACACCATATATTTT. The V and J genes are TRBV6-5 and TRBJ1-3, with D perhaps TRBD1 (6 bases). Germline values: CDR1 MNHEY, CDR2 SVGAGI. Trimming removed 6 bases from V and 4 bases from J, with 13 bases in between. The CDR3 loop spans 14 amino acids.

The chain has TRBV6-5 and TRBJ1-1; D is possibly TRBD1 (5 bases). Germline loops: CDR1 MNHEY, CDR2 SVGAGI. The CDR3 loop spans 13 amino acids. Trimming shortened V by 0 bases and J by 11 bases, and 13 bases separated the two germline ends. The CDR3 DNA is TGTGCCAGCAGTTACTCAGGGGAAGGGGCGGCTTTCTTT. The encoded protein is CASSYSGEGAAFF.

The chain recombines TRBV11-2 with TRBJ1-6; D not certain. Between the trimmed V and J ends, which lost 0 bases and 0 bases, there was a span of 9 bases. From germline, CDR1 is SGHAT and CDR2 FQNNGV. This CDR3 is 17 amino acids long. DNA of the CDR3: TGTGCCAGCAGCTTAGAGGGCTTGAGCTCCTATAATTCACCCCTCCACTTT. Translated, it gives CASSLEGLSSYNSPLHF.

The rearrangement joins TRBV19 to TRBJ1-2; 7 bases match TRBD1. CDR1 is LNHDA, CDR2 SQIVND, per germline (reference sequence). CDR3 size: 16 residues. With V trimmed by 6 bases and J by 4 bases, 14 bases remained unmatched. CDR3 coding DNA: TGTGCCAGTAGATTATCACCCGGGACAGCCACCTATGGCTACACCTTC. Translated, it gives CASRLSPGTATYGYTF. The full variable domain, rest sourced from reference TRBV19 and TRBJ1-2, is DGGITQSPKYLFRKEGQNVTLSCEQNLNHDAMYWYRQDPGQGLRLIYYSQIVNDFQKGDIAEGYSVSREKKESFPLTVTSAQKNPTAFYLCASRLSPGTATYGYTFGSGTRLTVV.

The chain has TRBV3-1 (or the pseudogene TRBV3-2) and TRBJ2-7, with TRBD2 as a possible D gene (5 bases). This CDR3 has 14 amino acids. Trimming removed 1 base from V and 3 bases from J, with 10 bases in between. Germline assignment: CDR1 LGHDT and CDR2 YNNKEL (reference sequence). In DNA, the CDR3 is TGTGCCAGCAGCCAAGGGACTTTGGGCTACGAGCAGTACTTC. It translates to CASSQGTLGYEQYF.

This chain uses TRBV2 with TRBJ1-6, with 10 bases lining up with TRBD1. J lost 7 bases, V lost 4 bases, and 10 bases had no gene match. The CDR3 runs to 17 residues. The germline V gene has CDR1 SNHLY and CDR2 FYNNEI. CDR3 sequence reads: CASSGPGTGEVNSPLHF. CDR3 in DNA: TGTGCCAGCAGTGGTCCCGGGACAGGGGAGGTGAATTCACCCCTCCACTTT.

V and J are TRBV11-2 and TRBJ2-3, with 7 bases identical to TRBD2. The CDR3 has 16 amino acids. After removal of 4 bases from V and 3 bases from J, the junction contained 10 bases not matched to a gene. In germline, CDR1 is SGHAT, CDR2 FQNNGV. The CDR3 here is CASSSNRRGVTDTQYF. In nucleotides, the CDR3 is TGTGCCAGCAGCTCCAACCGCCGGGGGGTGACAGATACGCAGTATTTT. The variable domain in full, with the rest retrieved from reference TRBV11-2 and TRBJ2-3, is EAGVAQSPRYKIIEKRQSVAFWCNPISGHATLYWYQQILGQGPKLLIQFQNNGVVDDSQLPKDRFSAERLKGVDSTLKIQPAKLEDSAVYLCASSSNRRGVTDTQYFGPGTRLTVL.

This chain joins TRBV10-3 and TRBJ1-2; D unclear. This CDR3 is built from 13 residues. Trimming left V 9 bases short and J 2 bases short, with 13 bases between. Germline CDR1 reads ENHRY; CDR2 reads SYGVKD. The CDR3 region has the DNA TGTGCCATTTGTGAGGGCTTGAACTATGGCTACACCTTC. Protein: CAICEGLNYGYTF.

The V and J genes are TRBV9 and TRBJ1-5; D is perhaps TRBD1 (6 bases). Trimming removed 7 bases at V and 6 bases at J, with 20 bases between. The CDR3 contains 15 residues. CDR1 and CDR2 (germline): SGDLS, YYNGEE. DNA of the CDR3: TGTGCCAGCGGTAAAGGGGGTCATCGTAGTCAGCCCCAGCATTTT. Amino acids: CASGKGGHRSQPQHF.

This clone was detected once. The rearrangement uses TRBV3-1 (or the pseudogene TRBV3-2) and TRBJ2-3; D may be TRBD1 (5 bases). V was clipped by 3 bases and J by 8 bases, with 9 bases between them. The CDR3 is 12 amino acids. The germline CDR1 and CDR2 sequences are LGHDT and YNNKEL (reference sequence). CDR3 loop: CASSHRQGTQYF. The CDR3 nucleotides are TGTGCCAGCAGCCACCGGCAGGGTACGCAGTATTTT.

The V and J genes are TRBV9 and TRBJ2-7; no firm D call. CDR3 size: 14 residues. Trimming removed 3 bases at V and 4 bases at J, with 14 bases between. Germline V CDR1 and CDR2: SGDLS, YYNGEE. CDR3 residues: CASSALAQPYEQYF. CDR3 nucleotides: TGTGCCAGCAGCGCCCTGGCACAGCCATACGAGCAGTACTTC.

The chain carries TRBV7-9 and TRBJ1-2, with D maybe TRBD1 (6 bases). Trimming took off 5 bases at V and 6 bases at J, with 10 bases between the two ends. Germline values: CDR1 SEHNR, CDR2 FQNEAQ (reference sequence). CDR3 length equals 12 residues. CDR3 sequence (DNA): TGTGCCAGCAGCATGGACAGCCATGGCTACACCTTC. Translation gives CASSMDSHGYTF.

This clone has just one count. The chain uses TRBV6-1 and TRBJ1-3; the D is unclear. The CDR3 is 15 residues long. Germline CDR1 MNHNS, CDR2 SASEGT. Trimming left V 0 bases short and J 2 bases short, with 8 bases between. CDR3 residues: CASSEAGGPGNTIYF. The CDR3 coding sequence is TGTGCCAGCAGTGAAGCGGGAGGGCCTGGAAACACCATATATTTT.

This rearrangement joins TRBV3-1 (or the pseudogene TRBV3-2) to TRBJ2-1; weak D call: TRBD1 (6 bases). The CDR3 has 15 residues. Per germline, CDR1 LGHDT and CDR2 YNNKEL (reference sequence). V was clipped by 4 bases and J by 0 bases, with 10 bases between them. The CDR3 bases are TGTGCCAGCAGCCCCCGGGACAACTCCTACAATGAGCAGTTCTTC. Protein sequence: CASSPRDNSYNEQFF.

The V gene is TRBV2, the J gene TRBJ1-1; D is perhaps TRBD1 (5 bases). V dropped 4 bases and J dropped 10 bases, with 19 bases sitting between them. CDR1 SNHLY and CDR2 FYNNEI come from the germline V gene. The CDR3 has 14 residues. CDR3 amino acids: CASSATLGGGSAFF. As DNA, the CDR3 is TGTGCCAGCAGTGCTACCCTGGGGGGGGGATCAGCTTTCTTT.

The J gene is TRBJ1-1, the V gene TRBV29-1; D is uncertain. The CDR3 is 13 amino acids. Trimming took off 3 bases at V and 2 bases at J, with 10 bases between the two ends. Looked up from germline, CDR1 is SQVTM and CDR2 is ANQGSEA. The CDR3 sequence: CSVDGGTNTEAFF. CDR3 in DNA: TGCAGCGTTGATGGTGGTACAAACACTGAAGCTTTCTTT.

CDR3 coding DNA: TGTGCCAGCAGCCCCCAGGAGGACACTGAAGCTTTCTTT. Translating it yields CASSPQEDTEAFF. V and J are TRBV7-9 and TRBJ1-1; D uncertain. The V end was cut by 5 bases, the J end by 3 bases, with 10 bases between. The CDR3 covers 13 residues. In germline, CDR1 is SEHNR, CDR2 FQNEAQ (reference sequence).

The V gene is TRBV18, the J gene TRBJ1-2; weak D call: TRBD1 (6 bases). The V gene lost 3 bases and the J gene lost 6 bases, with 11 bases spanning the gap. CDR1 is KGHSH and CDR2 is LQKENI in the germline V gene. The CDR3 has 13 amino acids. CDR3 bases: TGTGCCAGCTCACCCAGGGGATATGATGGCTACACCTTC. The encoded protein is CASSPRGYDGYTF.

The chain links TRBV10-3 to TRBJ2-5, with 7 positions matching TRBD1. The CDR3 length is 13 residues. Trimming removed 5 bases from V and 2 bases from J; junction bases left unmatched: 2. Germline loops: CDR1 ENHRY, CDR2 SYGVKD. The CDR3 DNA reads TGTGCCATCAGTCCGGGACAGCAAGAGACCCAGTACTTC. This encodes CAISPGQQETQYF.